This T cell receptor beta chain was documented in a study of T-cell memory formation after mild COVID-19. Using its own MiXCR run on the 5' RACE reads, TCRdb lists one record per CDR3 protein. The sample shows about 560,000 distinct CDR3 sequences, 17% of them seen only once. This clonotype has more than one count but fewer than ten. Antigen: not known. V shed 2 bases and J shed 4 bases, with 14 bases lying between them. CDR1 is SGHRS and CDR2 is YFSETQ in the germline V gene. The CDR3 consists of 15 residues. General study findings and limits: The main location of contracting CD4+ clones was CM and EM, and that of contracting CD8+ clones was EMRA. Whether second-wave clones peaking at day 37 were SARS-CoV-2 specific went unconfirmed. Later expanders leaned CD4+, whereas day 15 to 85 contracting clones were balanced CD4/CD8. Detection of some responders pre-infection suggested pre-existing cross-reactive memory T cells participated.

The source material was PBMCs or a T cell subset sorted from them (not recorded which). This receptor was taken from an adult woman who had mild COVID-19 (a few samples of this study predate the infection). Cell type and time point are not known. The chain carries TRBV5-1 and TRBJ2-3; D ambiguous. The CDR3 region has the DNA TGCGCCAGCAGCTTTTCCAGGCCGAACCCAGATACGCAGTATTTT. This translates into CASSFSRPNPDTQYF.